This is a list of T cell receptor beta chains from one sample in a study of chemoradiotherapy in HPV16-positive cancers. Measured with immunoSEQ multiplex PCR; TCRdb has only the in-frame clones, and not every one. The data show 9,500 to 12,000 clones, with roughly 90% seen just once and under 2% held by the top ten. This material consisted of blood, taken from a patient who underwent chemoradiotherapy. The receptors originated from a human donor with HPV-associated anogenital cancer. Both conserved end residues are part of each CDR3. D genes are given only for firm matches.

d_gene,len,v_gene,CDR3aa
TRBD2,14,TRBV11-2,CASSSQAGGYEQYF
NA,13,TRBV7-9,CASSPGSTYEQYF
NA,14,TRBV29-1,CSVELRDSYNEQFF
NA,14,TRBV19,CASSIVEGNQPQHF
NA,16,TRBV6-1,CASSDRTGKVPYEQYF
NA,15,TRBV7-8,CASSLESGSTYEQYF
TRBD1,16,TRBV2,CASSLRGTGDNEKLFF
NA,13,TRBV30,CAWSLAYTGELFF
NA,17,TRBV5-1,CASSLEGRRAWINEQFF
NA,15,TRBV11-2,CASSLWIGLSYEQYF
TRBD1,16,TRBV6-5,CASSYSPGPGGEKLFF
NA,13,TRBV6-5,CASAPGPYNEQFF
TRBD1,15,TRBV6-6,CASREIQGTSYGYTF
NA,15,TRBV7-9,CASSLGRSHNTEAFF
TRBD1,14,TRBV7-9,CASSFEGAGETQYF
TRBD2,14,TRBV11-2,CASSLKNSGNEQFF
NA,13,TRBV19,CASSSWVGTEAFF
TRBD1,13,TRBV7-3,CASSTDRGYEQFF
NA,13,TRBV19,CASNGVMNTEAFF
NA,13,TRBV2,CASSQNSVRELFF